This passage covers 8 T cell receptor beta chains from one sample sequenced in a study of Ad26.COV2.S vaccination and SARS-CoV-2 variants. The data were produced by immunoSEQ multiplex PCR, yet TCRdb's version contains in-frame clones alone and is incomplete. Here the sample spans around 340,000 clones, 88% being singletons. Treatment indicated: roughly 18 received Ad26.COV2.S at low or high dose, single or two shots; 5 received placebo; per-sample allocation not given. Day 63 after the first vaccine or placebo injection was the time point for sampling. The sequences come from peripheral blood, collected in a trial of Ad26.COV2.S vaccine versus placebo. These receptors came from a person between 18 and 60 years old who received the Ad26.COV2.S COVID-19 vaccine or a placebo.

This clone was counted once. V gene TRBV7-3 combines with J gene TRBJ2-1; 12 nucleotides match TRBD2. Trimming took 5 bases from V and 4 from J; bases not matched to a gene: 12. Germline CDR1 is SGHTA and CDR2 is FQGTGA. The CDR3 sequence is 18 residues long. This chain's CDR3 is CASSPTGFGTSGYNEQFF. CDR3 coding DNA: TGTGCCAGCAGCCCAACGGGTTTTGGGACTAGCGGGTACAATGAGCAGTTCTTC. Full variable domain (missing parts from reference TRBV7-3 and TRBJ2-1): GAGVSQTPSNKVTEKGKYVELRCDPISGHTALYWYRQSLGQGPEFLIYFQGTGAADDSGLPNDRFFAVRPEGSVSTLKIQRTERGDSAVYLCASSPTGFGTSGYNEQFFGPGTRLTVL.

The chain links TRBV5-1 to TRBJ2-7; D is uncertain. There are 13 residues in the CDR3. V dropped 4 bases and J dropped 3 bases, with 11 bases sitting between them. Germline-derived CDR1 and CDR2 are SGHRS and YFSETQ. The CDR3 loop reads CASSTDPGYEQYF. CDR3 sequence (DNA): TGCGCCAGCAGCACGGATCCTGGCTACGAGCAGTACTTC.

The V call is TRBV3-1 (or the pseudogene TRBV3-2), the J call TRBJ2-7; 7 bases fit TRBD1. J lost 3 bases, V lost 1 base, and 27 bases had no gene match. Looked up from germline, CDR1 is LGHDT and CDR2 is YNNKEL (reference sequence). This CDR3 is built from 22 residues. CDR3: CASSQVMLSPHKPTGLDYEQYF. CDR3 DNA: TGTGCCAGCAGCCAAGTAATGTTATCCCCCCACAAGCCGACAGGGCTAGACTACGAGCAGTACTTC.

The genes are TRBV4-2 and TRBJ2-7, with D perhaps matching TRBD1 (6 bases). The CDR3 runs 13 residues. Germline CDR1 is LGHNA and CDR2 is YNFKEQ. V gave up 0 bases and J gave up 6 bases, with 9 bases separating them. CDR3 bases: TGTGCCAGCAGCCAAGAAAACAGGGCCGAGCAGTACTTC. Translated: CASSQENRAEQYF.

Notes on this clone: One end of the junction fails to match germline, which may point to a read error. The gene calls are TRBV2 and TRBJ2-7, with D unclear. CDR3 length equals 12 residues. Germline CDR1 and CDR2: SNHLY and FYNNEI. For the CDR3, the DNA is TGTGCCAGCAGGGACGGTAACTACGAGCGGTACTTC. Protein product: CASRDGNYERYF.

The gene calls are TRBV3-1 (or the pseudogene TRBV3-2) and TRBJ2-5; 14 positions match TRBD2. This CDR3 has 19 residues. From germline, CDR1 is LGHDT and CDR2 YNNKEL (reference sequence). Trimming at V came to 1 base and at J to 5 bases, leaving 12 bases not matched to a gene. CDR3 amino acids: CASSQGERLAGGPRETQYF. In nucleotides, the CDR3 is TGTGCCAGCAGCCAAGGGGAAAGACTAGCGGGAGGGCCGCGTGAGACCCAGTACTTC.

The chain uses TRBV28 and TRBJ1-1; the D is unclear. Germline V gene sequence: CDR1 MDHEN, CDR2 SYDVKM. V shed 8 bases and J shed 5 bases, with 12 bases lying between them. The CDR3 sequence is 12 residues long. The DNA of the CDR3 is TGTGCCAGCGGCGTAGTGAGTACTGAAGCTTTCTTT. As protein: CASGVVSTEAFF.

Here the CDR3 reads CASSWGQSGANQPQHF. CDR3 nucleotide sequence: TGTGCCAGCAGCTGGGGACAGTCTGGGGCAAATCAGCCCCAGCATTTT. The chain employs TRBV6-2 or TRBV6-3 and TRBJ1-5; 7 bases fit TRBD1. CDR1 and CDR2 (germline): MNHEY, SVGEGT. Trimming cost V 6 bases and J 4 bases; bases outside gene matches: 12. CDR3 size: 16 residues.